This entry lists 22 T cell receptor beta chains sequenced from one sample in a study of T cells in localized non-small cell lung cancer (dated by TCRdb to about 2020). Library preparation employed the immunoSEQ multiplex PCR assay. The clones in this table, taken by TCRdb from immuneACCESS, are in-frame only. Not every clone is retained; where verified, under half of the shortfall comes from an unresolved V gene, and the cause of the rest is unknown. Here the sample has more than 45,000 clones; approximately 90% occur a single time. The ten most abundant clones make up roughly 2.5% of the sample. The sample consisted of PBMCs, taken before any cancer treatment. The receptors derive from a man between 40 and 69 years old with stage II lung adenocarcinoma.

In nucleotides, the CDR3 is TGTGCCAGCAGCTCATCACAGCCAACCGGGGAGGCTTTCTTT. Translated: CASSSSQPTGEAFF. The chain couples TRBV6-5 to TRBJ1-1, with unresolved D. Trimming took off 6 bases at V and 11 bases at J, with 22 bases between the two ends. This CDR3 is built from 14 residues. Germline CDR1 reads MNHEY; CDR2 reads SVGAGI.

This clone is a singleton in its sample. J is TRBJ2-5 and V is TRBV29-1, with TRBD1 matching 10 bases. This CDR3 is built from 13 residues. Germline-derived CDR1 and CDR2 are SQVTM and ANQGSEA. The ends lost 6 bases at V and 4 bases at J; junction bases unmatched: 5. The CDR3 spells CSVKTGGGETQYF. The CDR3 DNA reads TGCAGCGTCAAGACAGGGGGCGGAGAGACCCAGTACTTC.

The gene calls are TRBV6-9 and TRBJ2-2; D not resolved. From germline, CDR1 is MNHGY and CDR2 SVAAGI. This CDR3 has 12 residues. Trimming took 4 bases from V and 4 from J, leaving 4 bases between them. CDR3 nucleotides: TGTGCCAGCAGTTCTAGCACCGGGGAGCTGTTTTTT. Its translation is CASSSSTGELFF.

This chain connects TRBV11-2 to TRBJ2-3; D is undetermined. Germline values: CDR1 SGHAT, CDR2 FQNNGV. This CDR3 comprises 13 residues. Trimming removed 3 bases from V and 4 bases from J, with 8 bases in between. DNA of the CDR3: TGTGCCAGCAGCTTTGTCCCTTCAGATACGCAGTATTTT. It encodes CASSFVPSDTQYF.

The chain uses TRBV30 and TRBJ1-2; D ambiguous. Germline V lookup: CDR1 GTSNPN, CDR2 SVGIG (reference sequence). The V end lost 5 bases, the J end lost 8 bases, and 18 bases lay between the germline ends. The CDR3 has 13 residues. CDR3 loop: CAWEIGPSRGYTF. The CDR3 DNA is TGTGCCTGGGAAATCGGACCATCAAGGGGCTACACCTTC.

This clone turned up a few times. The gene calls are TRBV27 and TRBJ1-3; D might be TRBD1 (5 bases). V was shortened by 6 bases and J by 4 bases, with 13 bases between the two germline ends. The CDR3 is 14 residues long. From germline, CDR1 is MNHEY and CDR2 SMNVEV (reference sequence). The DNA for the CDR3 is TGTGCCAGCAGCGACTCCAGGGTCGGAAACACCATATATTTT. Its translation: CASSDSRVGNTIYF.

The chain has TRBV2 and TRBJ2-7; D perhaps matches TRBD1 (5 bases). CDR1 SNHLY and CDR2 FYNNEI come from the germline V gene. This CDR3 contains 14 residues. V lost 3 bases, J lost 3 bases, and 12 bases lay in between. The CDR3 is CASSEAGSLYEQYV. The DNA for the CDR3 is TGTGCCAGCAGTGAGGCAGGGTCCCTCTACGAGCAGTACGTC.

The CDR3 bases are TGCGCCAGCTCACCGGGACACCATAGCACAGATACGCAGTATTTT. Its translation is CASSPGHHSTDTQYF. The chain carries TRBV5-1 and TRBJ2-3; possibly TRBD1 for D (6 bases). V lost 7 bases to trimming and J lost 0 bases, with 15 bases between them. The CDR3 length is 15 residues. From germline, CDR1 is SGHRS and CDR2 YFSETQ.

The J gene is TRBJ1-1, the V gene TRBV2; D gene uncertain. V lost 11 bases and J 0 bases, leaving 13 bases between the germline ends. Germline CDR1 is SNHLY and CDR2 is FYNNEI. The CDR3 length is 13 residues. CDR3 in amino acids: CAWRRSVNTEAFF. CDR3 coding DNA: TGTGCCTGGCGACGTTCGGTGAACACTGAAGCTTTCTTT.

This sequence joins TRBV5-4 and TRBJ1-3; TRBD1 might be the D (6 bases). Germline V lookup: CDR1 SGHNT, CDR2 YYREEE (reference sequence). V was cut by 4 bases and J by 5 bases, with 16 bases left in between. The CDR3 is 15 amino acids. The CDR3 region is CASSLILDRRNTIYF. CDR3 sequence (DNA): TGTGCCAGCAGCCTTATTTTAGACAGGAGAAACACCATATATTTT.

This clone was detected only a few times. The chain is built from TRBV7-9 and TRBJ1-6; unclear D gene. Germline assignment: CDR1 SEHNR and CDR2 FQNEAQ (reference sequence). Trimming took off 5 bases at V and 5 bases at J, with 16 bases between the two ends. The CDR3 totals 16 residues. CDR3 in DNA: TGTGCCAGCAGCCCCTCCGAGGGCTCAGATAATTCACCCCTCCACTTT. The encoded protein is CASSPSEGSDNSPLHF.

The chain has TRBV27 and TRBJ2-1, with 7 positions matching TRBD1. Germline-derived CDR1 and CDR2 are MNHEY and SMNVEV (reference sequence). CDR3 size: 15 residues. The junction had 9 bases not matched to a gene; V was cut back by 3 bases and J by 7 bases. This chain's CDR3 is CASSFGRGLRNEQFF. The CDR3 DNA reads as TGTGCCAGCAGTTTCGGCAGGGGGTTGAGAAATGAGCAGTTCTTC.

The chain uses TRBV6-5 and TRBJ1-5; 8 bases agree with TRBD1. The CDR3 totals 14 residues. V dropped 6 bases and J dropped 10; count of bases not matched to a gene: 11. Germline assignment: CDR1 MNHEY and CDR2 SVGAGI. DNA of the CDR3: TGTGCCAGCAGACCCGGACAGGGAGCGGATCCCCAGCATTTT. Its protein product is CASRPGQGADPQHF.

The chain couples TRBV7-5 to TRBJ2-7; the table's D call, TRBD2, was not checked against the DNA. TRBV7-5 is designated a pseudogene. There are 9 residues in the CDR3. The CDR3: CALRETQYV. For the CDR3, the DNA is TGTGCCCTCCGGGAGACGCAGTACGTC.

The rearrangement joins TRBV6-4 to TRBJ2-3; 11 nucleotides align to TRBD2. This CDR3 region has 17 residues. Looked up from germline, CDR1 is MRHNA and CDR2 is SNTAGT. Germline trimming cut 0 bases from V and 0 bases from J; bases unmatched to any gene: 2. CDR3 protein: CASSDSSGGASTDTQYF. Here the CDR3 DNA reads TGTGCCAGCAGTGACTCTAGCGGGGGGGCCAGCACAGATACGCAGTATTTT.

V and J are TRBV19 and TRBJ2-7; possible D gene TRBD1, 5 bases. V dropped 5 bases and J dropped 3 bases, with 11 bases sitting between them. CDR1 is LNHDA and CDR2 is SQIVND in the germline V gene (reference sequence). The CDR3 is 13 amino acids. The CDR3 spells CASSLGPRYEQYF. CDR3 in DNA: TGTGCCAGTAGTCTGGGGCCTCGCTACGAGCAGTACTTC. The entire variable domain, with the rest obtained from reference TRBV19 and TRBJ2-7, is as follows: DGGITQSPKYLFRKEGQNVTLSCEQNLNHDAMYWYRQDPGQGLRLIYYSQIVNDFQKGDIAEGYSVSREKKESFPLTVTSAQKNPTAFYLCASSLGPRYEQYFGPGTRLTVT.

The rearrangement links TRBV11-1 to TRBJ2-5, with 8 nucleotides matching TRBD1. Per the germline V gene, CDR1 is SGHAT and CDR2 is FQDESV (reference sequence). J gave up 2 bases and V 3 bases, and 8 bases lay outside the gene matches. The CDR3 totals 16 residues. The CDR3 region is CASSFYPDREQETQYF. CDR3 nucleotide sequence: TGTGCCAGCAGCTTTTACCCGGACAGGGAACAAGAGACCCAGTACTTC.

This chain uses TRBV5-1 with TRBJ2-1; TRBD1 might be the D (6 bases). The germline gives CDR1 SGHRS, CDR2 YFSETQ. The CDR3 loop spans 15 amino acids. With 0 bases removed from V and 9 bases from J, the gap between germline ends came to 16 bases. As DNA, the CDR3 is TGCGCCAGCAGCTTGGCGGTGGCAGGGGATGTTGAGCAGTTCTTC. Translation gives CASSLAVAGDVEQFF.

This clone showed up just a few times. J is TRBJ1-1 and V is TRBV2; D is undetermined. The V gene's germline CDR1 is SNHLY and CDR2 FYNNEI. Trimming removed 6 bases from V and 10 bases from J, with 15 bases in between. The CDR3 has 12 amino acids. The CDR3 bases are TGTGCCAGCAGGGCGGCCCCTGATGGAGCTTTCTTT. It codes for CASRAAPDGAFF.

The chain has TRBV2 and TRBJ1-2, with unresolved D. From germline, CDR1 is SNHLY and CDR2 FYNNEI. V was cut by 6 bases and J by 1 base, with 12 bases left in between. This CDR3 contains 14 residues. CDR3 protein: CASRSQALNYGYTF. DNA for the CDR3: TGTGCCAGCAGGTCCCAGGCCCTTAACTATGGCTACACCTTC.

This clone was counted a single time. The rearrangement links TRBV5-1 to TRBJ2-3, with 10 bases that match TRBD1. V was pared by 3 bases and J by 1 base, with 8 bases of the junction left unmatched. From germline, CDR1 is SGHRS and CDR2 YFSETQ. The CDR3 consists of 17 residues. CDR3 nucleotide sequence: TGCGCCAGCAGCTCACCTACCGGGACAGGGGGCACAGATACGCAGTATTTT. This codes for CASSSPTGTGGTDTQYF.

The CDR3 protein is CASTDRVDQPQHF. DNA of the CDR3: TGTGCCAGTACCGATAGGGTCGATCAGCCCCAGCATTTT. The chain carries TRBV19 and TRBJ1-5; D is undetermined. Trimming removed 7 bases from V and 5 bases from J, with 12 bases in between. The germline gives CDR1 LNHDA, CDR2 SQIVND (reference sequence). The CDR3 loop spans 13 amino acids.